The clone carrying this TCR beta chain has more than one count but fewer than ten. Its antigen is still unknown. The source of the sample is a study of T cell responses to AZD1222 COVID-19 vaccine. The study, taken as a whole, reports: An increase in Spike-specific TCR breadth and depth was observed after two AZD1222 doses.

Using immunoSEQ multiplex PCR, the repertoire was profiled, and TCRdb retains in-frame clones only, with some absent. Of approximately 130,000 clones listed, around 90% are singletons. There are 15 residues in the CDR3. Germline CDR1 is SGHRS and CDR2 is YFSETQ. V lost 3 bases and J lost 4, with 14 bases in between. The clonotype originates from an adult who received the AZD1222 COVID-19 vaccine. Sequencing used peripheral blood, obtained 28 days after the second AZD1222 dose. This chain uses TRBV5-1 with TRBJ2-1; D perhaps matches TRBD1 (6 bases). The CDR3 is CASSSGPGAYNEQFF. CDR3 in DNA: TGCGCCAGCAGCTCGGGGCCAGGGGCATACAATGAGCAGTTCTTC.